One and the same sample provided the 21 T cell receptor beta chains below, sequenced in a study of OX40 agonist ivuxolimab in advanced cancers. The data were produced by immunoSEQ multiplex PCR, yet TCRdb's version contains in-frame clones alone and is incomplete. The sample carries more than 65,000 clones, 85% recorded once. The sample in question was CD4+ or CD8+ T cells sorted from blood, obtained in a trial of the OX40 agonist ivuxolimab. The receptors come from an adult with an advanced solid tumor such as melanoma, head and neck, liver or kidney cancer.

The chain joins TRBV11-2 to TRBJ1-4, with D possibly being TRBD1 (6 bases). Trimming left V 5 bases short and J 0 bases short, with 10 bases between. Germline assignment: CDR1 SGHAT and CDR2 FQNNGV. CDR3 length: 15 amino acids. CDR3 protein: CASSGGAATNEKLFF. Written as DNA, the CDR3 is TGTGCCAGCAGCGGGGGGGCCGCAACTAATGAAAAACTGTTTTTT.

The V and J genes are TRBV6-1 and TRBJ2-5; TRBD1 might be the D (5 bases). V was clipped by 7 bases and J by 1 base, with 16 bases between them. This CDR3 spans 15 amino acids. Germline CDR1 is MNHNS and CDR2 is SASEGT. Here the CDR3 reads CASTQMTTAQETQYF. CDR3 DNA: TGTGCCAGCACCCAAATGACGACAGCCCAAGAGACCCAGTACTTC.

The chain is built from TRBV4-3 and TRBJ1-2; D not resolved. Between the trimmed V and J ends, which lost 2 bases and 3 bases, there was a span of 10 bases. In germline, CDR1 is LGHNA, CDR2 YSLEER. The CDR3 length is 14 residues. CDR3 bases: TGCGCCAGCAGCCAACTTAACGGCTACTATGGCTACACCTTC. Protein product: CASSQLNGYYGYTF.

The rearrangement links TRBV7-8 to TRBJ1-4; D is possibly TRBD1 (6 bases). There are 15 residues in the CDR3. V was clipped by 5 bases and J by 7 bases, with 17 bases between them. Germline V gene lookup returns CDR1 SGHVS and CDR2 FQNEAQ. The CDR3 protein is CASSARQADGEKLFF. In DNA form, the CDR3 reads TGTGCCAGCAGCGCACGACAGGCCGACGGTGAAAAACTGTTTTTT.

The CDR3 here is CASSRTPFGQGGGANVLTF. The CDR3 DNA follows: TGTGCCAGCAGCCGTACCCCTTTCGGACAGGGCGGTGGGGCCAACGTCCTGACTTTC. This chain uses TRBV7-7 with TRBJ2-6, with 8 bases identical to TRBD1. The CDR3 has 19 amino acids. Germline CDR1 is SSHAT and CDR2 is FNYEAQ (reference sequence). V was pared by 5 bases and J by 3 bases, with 15 bases of the junction left unmatched.

This clone was found once. The chain joins TRBV18 to TRBJ2-1; 8 bases fit TRBD1. Looked up from germline, CDR1 is KGHSH and CDR2 is LQKENI. The CDR3 extends over 16 amino acids. The trim removed 0 bases at V and 4 bases at J, leaving 5 bases unmatched. CDR3 sequence (DNA): TGTGCCAGCTCACCACCGGCAGGGGGCAAATACAATGAGCAGTTCTTC. It translates to CASSPPAGGKYNEQFF. Full variable domain (outside the CDR3, taken from reference TRBV18 and TRBJ2-1): NAGVMQNPRHLVRRRGQEARLRCSPMKGHSHVYWYRQLPEEGLKFMVYLQKENIIDESGMPKERFSAEFPKEGPSILRIQQVVRGDSAAYFCASSPPAGGKYNEQFFGPGTRLTVL.

The chain joins TRBV7-3 to TRBJ2-1, with 12 bases identical to TRBD2. CDR1 is SGHTA and CDR2 is FQGTGA in the germline V gene. The CDR3 consists of 15 residues. The junction had 6 bases not matched to a gene; V was cut back by 5 bases and J by 7 bases. This CDR3 is CASSRGLAGLNEQFF. The CDR3 DNA follows: TGTGCCAGCAGCCGCGGACTAGCGGGGTTGAATGAGCAGTTCTTC.

The V gene is TRBV27, the J gene TRBJ1-2; TRBD1 is a possible D gene (5 bases). The V end was cut by 2 bases, the J end by 8 bases, with 12 bases between. The germline V gene encodes CDR1 MNHEY and CDR2 SMNVEV (reference sequence). The CDR3 is made up of 13 amino acids. The CDR3, as DNA: TGTGCCAGCAGTTTAACGGCAGGGCAAGGCTACACCTTC. It is translated as CASSLTAGQGYTF.

This chain links TRBV18 with TRBJ2-1; 8 bases are shared with TRBD2. Unmatched junction bases numbered 17, after V lost 2 bases and J lost 8 bases. The CDR3 loop spans 18 amino acids. Germline V lookup: CDR1 KGHSH, CDR2 LQKENI. The CDR3 sequence: CASSPIGTSGARRDEQFF. The CDR3 coding sequence is TGTGCCAGCTCACCAATCGGTACTAGCGGAGCCCGTCGGGATGAGCAGTTCTTC.

This sequence joins TRBV4-2 and TRBJ2-7; 15 bases agree with TRBD2. The CDR3 runs 16 residues. Germline assignment: CDR1 LGHNA and CDR2 YNFKEQ. Unmatched junction bases numbered 1, after V lost 0 bases and J lost 4 bases. CDR3 protein: CASSQDGLAGGYEQYF. CDR3 sequence (DNA): TGTGCCAGCAGCCAAGATGGACTAGCGGGAGGGTACGAGCAGTACTTC.

This chain joins TRBV2 and TRBJ2-1; D possibly corresponds to TRBD2 (5 bases). The CDR3 has 11 amino acids. The V gene lost 6 bases and the J gene lost 13 bases, with 13 bases spanning the gap. CDR1 is SNHLY, CDR2 FYNNEI, per germline. The DNA of the CDR3 is TGTGCCAGCAGCCGTGATGGAGGACAGTTCTTC. It translates to CASSRDGGQFF.

This chain links TRBV28 with TRBJ1-1; D may be TRBD1 (6 bases). With 6 bases removed from V and 2 bases from J, the gap between germline ends came to 19 bases. CDR1 and CDR2 (germline): MDHEN, SYDVKM. This CDR3 spans 16 amino acids. Written as DNA, the CDR3 is TGTGCCAGCAGCTTCCGGGACAAGGCCCTCAACACTGAAGCTTTCTTT. Amino acid sequence: CASSFRDKALNTEAFF. The variable domain in full, completed from reference TRBV28 and TRBJ1-1, reads DVKVTQSSRYLVKRTGEKVFLECVQDMDHENMFWYRQDPGLGLRLIYFSYDVKMKEKGDIPEGYSVSREKKERFSLILESASTNQTSMYLCASSFRDKALNTEAFFGQGTRLTVV.

This sequence joins TRBV5-6 and TRBJ1-2; D unresolved. CDR1 and CDR2 (germline): SGHDT, YYEEEE. CDR3 size: 12 residues. The V end lost 2 bases, the J end lost 3 bases, and 5 bases lay between the germline ends. The CDR3 loop is CASSLEHYGYTF. In nucleotides, the CDR3 is TGTGCCAGCAGCTTAGAACACTATGGCTACACCTTC.

The chain couples TRBV5-1 to TRBJ1-2; TRBD1 might be the D (5 bases). V was cut by 0 bases and J by 5 bases, with 8 bases left in between. CDR1 SGHRS and CDR2 YFSETQ come from the germline V gene. The CDR3 runs to 13 residues. DNA for the CDR3: TGCGCCAGCAGCTTGGAGGGGAAGTATGGCTACACCTTC. This gives the protein CASSLEGKYGYTF.

This clone was observed a handful of times. The chain combines TRBV6-6 with TRBJ2-3; D gene uncertain. V lost 7 bases and J lost 2, with 19 bases in between. This CDR3 contains 16 residues. Per germline, CDR1 MNHNY and CDR2 SVGAGI (reference sequence). Here the CDR3 reads CASNLRQGSNTDTQYF. In DNA, the CDR3 is TGTGCCAGCAATCTAAGACAAGGTTCCAACACAGATACGCAGTATTTT.

This chain uses TRBV5-1 with TRBJ2-3; no definite D call. From germline, CDR1 is SGHRS and CDR2 YFSETQ. Trimming stripped 0 bases from V and 2 bases from J, with 10 bases between. CDR3 length equals 15 residues. CDR3 sequence reads: CASSLGFGDTDTQYF. The CDR3 DNA reads TGCGCCAGCAGCTTGGGATTTGGGGACACAGATACGCAGTATTTT.

The V call is TRBV5-8, the J call TRBJ2-3; D tentatively reads TRBD1 or TRBD2 (5 bases each). V was trimmed by 3 bases and J by 0 bases, leaving 11 bases between them. Germline assignment: CDR1 SGHTS and CDR2 YDEGEE. This CDR3 comprises 15 residues. The CDR3 loop is CASSWGGPSTDTQYF. CDR3 nucleotide sequence: TGTGCCAGCAGCTGGGGCGGGCCTAGCACAGATACGCAGTATTTT.

The chain is built from TRBV27 and TRBJ1-1, with D possibly being TRBD1 (5 bases). Trimming took off 3 bases at V and 1 base at J, with 9 bases between the two ends. Germline CDR1 is MNHEY and CDR2 is SMNVEV (reference sequence). This CDR3 has 14 residues. The CDR3 DNA reads TGTGCCAGCAGTTTCAGGCAGGGGAACACTGAAGCTTTCTTT. Amino acid sequence: CASSFRQGNTEAFF.

This clone was seen just once. This sequence joins TRBV15 and TRBJ2-5; the D call may be TRBD1 or TRBD2 (6 bases each). The CDR3 length is 15 residues. V lost 1 base to trimming and J lost 4 bases, with 13 bases between them. Germline-derived CDR1 and CDR2 are LNHNV and YYDKDF (reference sequence). The CDR3 reads CATSRGGAQSETQYF. The CDR3 bases are TGTGCCACCAGCAGAGGGGGGGCGCAGTCAGAGACCCAGTACTTC.

The chain recombines TRBV30 with TRBJ2-7; 7 bases match TRBD1. Per germline, CDR1 GTSNPN and CDR2 SVGIG (reference sequence). Trimming at V came to 2 bases and at J to 6 bases, leaving 10 bases not matched to a gene. The CDR3 spans 14 residues. The CDR3 DNA sequence: TGTGCCTGGAGTAGAGGACAGGCGAGGGGCGAGCAGTACTTC. Translating gives CAWSRGQARGEQYF.

J is TRBJ2-2 and V is TRBV25-1, with TRBD1 identical over 7 bases. The V gene's germline CDR1 is MGHDK and CDR2 SYGVNS. J gave up 2 bases and V 5 bases, and 8 bases lay outside the gene matches. The CDR3 has 16 residues. The CDR3 DNA reads as TGTGCCAGCAGTCCTTTCGGACAGGTTAACACCGGGGAGCTGTTTTTT. Translating it yields CASSPFGQVNTGELFF. Based on the CDR3 plus reference TRBV25-1 and TRBJ2-2, the full variable domain is EADIYQTPRYLVIGTGKKITLECSQTMGHDKMYWYQQDPGMELHLIHYSYGVNSTEKGDLSSESTVSRIRTEHFPLTLESARPSHTSQYLCASSPFGQVNTGELFFGEGSRLTVL.